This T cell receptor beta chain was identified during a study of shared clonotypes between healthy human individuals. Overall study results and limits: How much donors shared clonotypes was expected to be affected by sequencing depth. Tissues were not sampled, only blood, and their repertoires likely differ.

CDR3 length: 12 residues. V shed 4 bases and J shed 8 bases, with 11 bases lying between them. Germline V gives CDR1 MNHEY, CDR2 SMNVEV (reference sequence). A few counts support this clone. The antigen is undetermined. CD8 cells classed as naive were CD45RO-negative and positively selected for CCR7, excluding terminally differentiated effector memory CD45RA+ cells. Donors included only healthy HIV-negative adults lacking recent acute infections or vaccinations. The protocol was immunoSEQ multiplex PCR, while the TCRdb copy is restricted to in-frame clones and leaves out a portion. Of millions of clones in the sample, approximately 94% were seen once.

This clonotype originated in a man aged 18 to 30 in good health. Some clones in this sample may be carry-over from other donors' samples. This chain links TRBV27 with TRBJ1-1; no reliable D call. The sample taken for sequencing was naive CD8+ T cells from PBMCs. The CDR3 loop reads CASSSRLFEAFF. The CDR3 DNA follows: TGTGCCAGCAGTTCGAGGTTGTTCGAAGCTTTCTTT.